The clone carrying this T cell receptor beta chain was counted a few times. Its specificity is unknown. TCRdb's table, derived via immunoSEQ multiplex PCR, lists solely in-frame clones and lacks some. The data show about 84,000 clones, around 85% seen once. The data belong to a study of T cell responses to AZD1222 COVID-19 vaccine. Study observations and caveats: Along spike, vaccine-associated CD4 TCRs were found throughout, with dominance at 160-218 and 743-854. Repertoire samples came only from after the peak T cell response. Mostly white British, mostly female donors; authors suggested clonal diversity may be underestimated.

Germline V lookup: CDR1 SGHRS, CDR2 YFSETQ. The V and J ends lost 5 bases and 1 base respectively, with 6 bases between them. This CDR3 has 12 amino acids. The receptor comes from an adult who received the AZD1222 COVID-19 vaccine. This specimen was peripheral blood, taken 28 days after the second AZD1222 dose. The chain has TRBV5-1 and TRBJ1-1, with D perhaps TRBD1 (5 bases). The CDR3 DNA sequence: TGCGCCAGCAGGCAGGGGAACACTGAAGCTTTCTTT. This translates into CASRQGNTEAFF.